Listed below are T cell receptor beta chains from one sample, sequenced in a study of PD-L1 blockade in urothelial cancer. Sequencing was performed with immunoSEQ multiplex PCR; in TCRdb, only in-frame clones are kept and a portion is missing. This sample carries approximately 120,000 clones, 86% of them seen once, and the ten largest clones take approximately 2.4%. The sample consisted of PBMCs, taken around atezolizumab (anti-PD-L1) treatment. These TCRs come from a man aged 45-65 years with urothelial cancer. CDR3s leave out the opening cysteine and the closing phenylalanine or tryptophan. A D gene is named only where the DNA matches it firmly.

D | V | CDR3
- | TRBV10-3 | AISESGGPPDTQY
TRBD2 | TRBV7-9 | ASSPEGLAGWVETQY
TRBD1 | TRBV27 | ASSLGTGASTDTQY
- | TRBV7-8 | ASSLTPRDEQF
- | TRBV19 | ASSILGTNTGELF
TRBD2 | TRBV30 | AWSVLRELRDTQY
- | TRBV2 | ASSYGGNQPQH
- | TRBV28 | ASSLENYGYT
- | TRBV7-9 | ASSFTGNSPLH
TRBD2 | TRBV7-8 | ASSNGLAVAGANVLT